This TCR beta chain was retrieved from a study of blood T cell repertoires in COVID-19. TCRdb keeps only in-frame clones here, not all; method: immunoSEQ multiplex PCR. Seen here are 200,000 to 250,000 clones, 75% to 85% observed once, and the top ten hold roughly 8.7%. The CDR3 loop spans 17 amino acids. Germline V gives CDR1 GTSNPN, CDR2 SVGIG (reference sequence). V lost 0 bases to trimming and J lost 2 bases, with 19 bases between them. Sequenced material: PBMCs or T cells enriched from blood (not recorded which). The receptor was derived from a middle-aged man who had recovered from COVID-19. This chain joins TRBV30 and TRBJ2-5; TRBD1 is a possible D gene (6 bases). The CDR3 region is CAWSVHGTARGQETQYF. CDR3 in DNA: TGTGCCTGGAGTGTACACGGGACGGCCAGGGGTCAAGAGACCCAGTACTTC.